This record looks at one T cell receptor beta chain sequence and its context. The CDR3 is 14 residues long. Germline lookup yields CDR1 SGHVS and CDR2 FNYEAQ. Trimming cost V 6 bases and J 5 bases, with 13 bases left between them. Primers for the PCR totalled 60 Vbeta and 13 Jbeta. Assay used: immunoSEQ multiplex PCR; TCRdb lists only in-frame clones, some missing. The table lists 100,000 to 150,000 clones, 80% of them singletons. This specimen comes from a study of cytomegalovirus exposure and HLA in healthy donors. V gene TRBV7-6 combines with J gene TRBJ1-4; possibly TRBD1 for D (6 bases). The sequence came from a man aged 35 to 55 in good health and CMV-seronegative. Sequenced sample: PBMCs. The CDR3 spells CASSPTGTNEKLFF. The CDR3 DNA is TGTGCCAGCAGTCCAACAGGGACGAATGAAAAACTGTTTTTT. The full variable domain, completed using reference TRBV7-6 and TRBJ1-4, is GAGVSQSPRYKVTKRGQDVALRCDPISGHVSLYWYRQALGQGPEFLTYFNYEAQQDKSGLPNDRFSAERPEGSISTLTIQRTEQRDSAMYRCASSPTGTNEKLFFGSGTQLSVL.